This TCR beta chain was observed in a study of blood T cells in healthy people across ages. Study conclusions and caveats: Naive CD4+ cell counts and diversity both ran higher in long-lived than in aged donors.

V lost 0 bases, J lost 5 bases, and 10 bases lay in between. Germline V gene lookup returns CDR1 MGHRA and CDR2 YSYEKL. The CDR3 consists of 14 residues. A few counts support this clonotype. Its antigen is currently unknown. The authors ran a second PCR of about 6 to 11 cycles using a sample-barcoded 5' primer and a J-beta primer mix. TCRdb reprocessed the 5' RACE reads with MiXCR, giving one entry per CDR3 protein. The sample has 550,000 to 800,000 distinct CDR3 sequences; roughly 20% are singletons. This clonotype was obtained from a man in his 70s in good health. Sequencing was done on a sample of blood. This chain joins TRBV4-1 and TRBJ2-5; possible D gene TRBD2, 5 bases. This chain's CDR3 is CASSQDRGDETQYF. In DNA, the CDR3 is TGCGCCAGCAGCCAAGATCGGGGAGACGAGACCCAGTACTTC.